The rows below give T cell receptor beta chains drawn from one sample of a study of cytomegalovirus exposure and HLA in healthy donors. Assay: immunoSEQ multiplex PCR; the TCRdb copy retains only in-frame clones and omits some. The sample holds some 120,000 clones, around three quarters seen once. The sample was PBMCs. The receptors were sampled from a human donor in good health. Both conserved end residues are part of each CDR3. The D gene is left open where the match is weak. The size entry is marked missing in some rows and otherwise reads once, few, many or a size class.

>TRBJ2-2|TRBV7-2|TRBD2|few
CAKELADNANTGELFF
TGTGCTAAGGAACTAGCGGATAATGCGAACACCGGGGAGCTGTTTTTT
>TRBJ2-7|TRBV18|-|-
CASSPPSYEQYF
TGTGCCAGCTCACCCCCATCCTACGAGCAGTACTTC
>TRBJ2-7|TRBV5-1|TRBD1|-
CASSLGDRGSYEQYF
TGCGCCAGCAGCTTGGGGGACAGGGGCTCATACGAGCAGTACTTC
>TRBJ2-5|TRBV14|TRBD2|-
CASSQEWSGTQETQYF
TGTGCCAGCAGCCAAGAGTGGAGCGGGACTCAAGAGACCCAGTACTTC
>TRBJ1-5|TRBV19|-|-
CASSLTDPVGNQPQHF
TGTGCCAGTAGTCTCACTGACCCGGTGGGCAACCAGCCCCAGCATTTT
>TRBJ1-2|TRBV5-4|-|-
CASSQTGTSGYTF
TGTGCCAGCAGCCAGACGGGAACTTCTGGCTACACCTTC
>TRBJ1-6|TRBV28|-|-
CASSTRGNHSPLHF
TGTGCCAGCAGTACCCGGGGTAATCATTCACCCCTCCACTTT
>TRBJ1-5|TRBV28|-|-
CASSLGGGLNQPQHF
TGTGCCAGCAGTTTGGGGGGTGGGCTCAATCAGCCCCAGCATTTT
>TRBJ2-7|TRBV28|TRBD1|few
CASSRTGAHEQYF
TGTGCCAGCAGCAGGACAGGGGCCCACGAGCAGTACTTC
>TRBJ1-6|TRBV28|TRBD1|-
CASSLSRRGVGNSPLHF
TGTGCCAGCAGTTTATCTCGCAGGGGGGTTGGTAATTCACCCCTCCACTTT
>TRBJ2-7|TRBV2|-|-
CASSGQGSTNEQYF
TGTGCCAGCAGTGGGCAGGGCAGCACGAACGAGCAGTACTTC
>TRBJ2-5|TRBV5-6|-|many
CASSLDREGETQYF
TGTGCCAGCAGCTTGGACAGGGAAGGAGAGACCCAGTACTTC
>TRBJ2-5|TRBV15|TRBD1|-
CATSRDGQEETQYF
TGTGCCACCAGCAGAGATGGACAGGAAGAGACCCAGTACTTC
>TRBJ1-6|TRBV5-1|TRBD1|-
CASSLMGQINNSPLHF
TGCGCCAGCAGCTTGATGGGACAGATTAATAATTCACCCCTCCACTTT
>TRBJ2-5|TRBV7-2|-|-
CASSLRQDGTQYF
TGTGCCAGCAGCTTAAGGCAGGATGGGACCCAGTACTTC
>TRBJ2-2|TRBV19|TRBD2|-
CASSVAGGVYGGELFF
TGTGCCAGTAGTGTAGCGGGAGGGGTGTATGGCGGGGAGCTGTTTTTT
>TRBJ2-7|TRBV7-2|TRBD1|-
CASSYGTVLEQYF
TGTGCCAGCAGTTATGGGACAGTCCTAGAGCAGTACTTC
>TRBJ1-2|TRBV10-2|TRBD1|-
CASRKAGQPYGYTF
TGCGCCAGCAGAAAGGCGGGACAGCCCTATGGCTACACCTTC
>TRBJ1-5|TRBV6-1|TRBD1|-
CASSETGGYQAQHF
TGTGCCAGCAGTGAGACAGGGGGATACCAGGCCCAGCATTTT
>TRBJ1-5|TRBV6-1|TRBD1|-
CASSGGQGYQPQHF
TGTGCCAGCAGTGGGGGACAGGGTTATCAGCCCCAGCATTTT
>TRBJ1-4|TRBV27|TRBD1|-
CATRRRGRTEKLFF
TGTGCCACCCGAAGGAGGGGGCGAACTGAAAAACTGTTTTTT
>TRBJ1-2|TRBV28|TRBD1|-
CASHRDSFILGDYTF
TGTGCCAGCCACCGGGACAGTTTTATCCTTGGTGACTACACCTTC
>TRBJ2-7|TRBV28|TRBD1|-
CASSPWGTGSYEQYF
TGTGCCAGCAGTCCGTGGGGGACAGGTTCCTACGAGCAGTACTTC
>TRBJ2-1|TRBV7-6|-|-
CASSLTGEQFF
TGTGCCAGCAGCTTAACGGGTGAGCAGTTCTTC
>TRBJ2-4|TRBV9|TRBD2|-
CASSMGGTSGKNIQYF
TGTGCCAGCAGCATGGGCGGGACTAGCGGCAAAAACATTCAGTACTTC
>TRBJ2-1|TRBV5-1|TRBD1|-
CASQSGGVGNEQFF
TGCGCCAGCCAATCAGGGGGCGTAGGCAATGAGCAGTTCTTC
>TRBJ2-1|TRBV11-2|TRBD2|-
CASSSGTSGNNEQFF
TGTGCCAGCAGCTCCGGGACTAGCGGCAACAATGAGCAGTTCTTC
>TRBJ2-7|TRBV23-1|-|-
CASSQRDGAYEQYF
TGCGCCAGCAGTCAGCGGGACGGAGCTTACGAGCAGTACTTC
>TRBJ2-2|TRBV10-2|TRBD1|once
CASRQGQGASTGELFF
TGCGCCAGCAGGCAAGGACAGGGGGCGAGCACCGGGGAGCTGTTTTTT
>TRBJ1-2|TRBV18|-|-
CASSPYFGGRIYYGYTF
TGTGCCAGCTCACCCTACTTCGGGGGGCGGATATACTATGGCTACACCTTC
>TRBJ2-5|TRBV19|TRBD1|-
CASSTYHGQDQETQYF
TGTGCCAGTAGTACCTATCACGGACAGGACCAAGAGACCCAGTACTTC
>TRBJ1-2|TRBV5-1|TRBD1|-
CASSPQGDGYTF
TGCGCCAGCAGCCCCCAGGGGGATGGCTACACCTTC
>TRBJ1-2|TRBV10-1|-|once
CASSALYRGRYVYTF
TGCGCCAGCAGTGCCCTATATAGAGGGCGCTATGTCTACACCTTC
>TRBJ1-5|TRBV18|-|-
CASSPQDYSNQPQHF
TGTGCCAGCTCACCCCAAGACTATAGCAATCAGCCCCAGCATTTT
>TRBJ2-1|TRBV4-1|TRBD2|-
CASSHLAGNSYNEQFF
TGCGCCAGCAGCCATTTAGCGGGGAACTCCTACAATGAGCAGTTCTTC
>TRBJ1-4|TRBV4-1|-|-
CASSQDRQVREKLFF
TGCGCCAGCAGCCAAGATCGACAGGTTCGTGAAAAACTGTTTTTT
>TRBJ2-7|TRBV28|TRBD2|-
CASSLWVAGGIPYEQYF
TGTGCCAGCAGTTTATGGGTAGCGGGAGGGATTCCCTACGAGCAGTACTTC
>TRBJ2-2|TRBV6-5|-|-
CASSHTGVTTGELFF
TGTGCCAGCAGTCACACCGGGGTGACGACCGGGGAGCTGTTTTTT
>TRBJ1-4|TRBV5-4|-|-
CASSSGAGTNEKLFF
TGTGCCAGCAGCTCCGGAGCTGGGACTAATGAAAAACTGTTTTTT
>TRBJ2-1|TRBV29-1|TRBD1|-
CSVRTGGYSVSYNEQFF
TGCAGCGTCCGGACAGGGGGGTATTCTGTCTCCTACAATGAGCAGTTCTTC
>TRBJ2-3|TRBV4-2|-|-
CASSPGSRTDTQYF
TGTGCCAGCAGCCCGGGGTCGCGCACAGATACGCAGTATTTT
>TRBJ2-3|TRBV29-1|-|few
CSVVSAGHSTDTQYF
TGCAGCGTTGTTTCCGCAGGGCATAGCACAGATACGCAGTATTTT
>TRBJ2-1|TRBV27|TRBD2|-
CASRRAGGQFF
TGTGCCAGCAGAAGGGCGGGAGGGCAGTTCTTC
>TRBJ2-7|TRBV6-5|-|-
CASSLGGRSSYEQYF
TGTGCCAGCAGTTTGGGTGGGCGAAGCTCCTACGAGCAGTACTTC
>TRBJ2-2|TRBV7-9|TRBD1|-
CASSFVRDRGGKNTGELFF
TGTGCCAGCAGCTTCGTCAGGGACAGGGGCGGGAAAAACACCGGGGAGCTGTTTTTT
>TRBJ1-1|TRBV5-1|-|-
CASSLGQAKGEAFF
TGCGCCAGCAGCTTGGGACAGGCTAAGGGTGAAGCTTTCTTT
>TRBJ2-2|TRBV4-2|-|once
CASSQGVRDTGELFF
TGTGCCAGCAGCCAAGGGGTCCGGGACACCGGGGAGCTGTTTTTT
>TRBJ1-1|TRBV19|-|few
CASSITSFGSTEAFF
TGTGCCAGTAGTATTACTAGTTTCGGGAGTACCGAAGCTTTCTTT
>TRBJ2-2|TRBV7-9|-|-
CASSLGSGNTGELFF
TGTGCCAGCAGCTTAGGGAGCGGGAACACCGGGGAGCTGTTTTTT
>TRBJ1-1|TRBV2|-|once
CASSVSLVNTEAFF
TGTGCCAGCAGTGTTTCACTCGTGAACACTGAAGCTTTCTTT
>TRBJ1-1|TRBV18|TRBD1|-
CASSPNRDSEAFF
TGTGCCAGCTCACCGAACCGGGACAGTGAAGCTTTCTTT
>TRBJ1-4|TRBV11-3|-|-
CASSLPGSNTNEKLFF
TGTGCCAGCAGCTTACCGGGTTCGAATACTAATGAAAAACTGTTTTTT
>TRBJ1-2|TRBV2|-|-
CASAVDIVYGYTF
TGTGCCAGTGCCGTCGACATTGTTTATGGCTACACCTTC
>TRBJ1-5|TRBV6-4|TRBD1|-
CASGDRGPLQPQHF
TGTGCCAGCGGCGACAGGGGGCCTCTTCAGCCCCAGCATTTT
>TRBJ1-2|TRBV6-1|TRBD1|-
CASSKDRHTYGYTF
TGTGCCAGCAGCAAGGACAGGCATACCTATGGCTACACCTTC
>TRBJ2-4|TRBV9|TRBD1|-
CASSKTGGDKNIQYF
TGTGCCAGCAGCAAAACAGGGGGCGACAAAAACATTCAGTACTTC
>TRBJ2-2|TRBV9|TRBD2|-
CASSVGSGGTGELFF
TGTGCCAGCAGCGTAGGATCGGGAGGTACCGGGGAGCTGTTTTTT
>TRBJ2-7|TRBV7-9|-|-
CASSRSQASFYEQYF
TGTGCCAGCAGCCGTTCCCAAGCAAGCTTCTACGAGCAGTACTTC
>TRBJ1-1|TRBV6-5|-|-
CASSEGRDITEAFF
TGTGCCAGCAGTGAAGGTCGGGACATCACTGAAGCTTTCTTT
>TRBJ2-3|TRBV12-5|TRBD2|-
CASGLAGTSGLGPNTDTQYF
TGTGCTAGTGGTTTGGCCGGGACTAGCGGGCTAGGCCCCAACACAGATACGCAGTATTTT